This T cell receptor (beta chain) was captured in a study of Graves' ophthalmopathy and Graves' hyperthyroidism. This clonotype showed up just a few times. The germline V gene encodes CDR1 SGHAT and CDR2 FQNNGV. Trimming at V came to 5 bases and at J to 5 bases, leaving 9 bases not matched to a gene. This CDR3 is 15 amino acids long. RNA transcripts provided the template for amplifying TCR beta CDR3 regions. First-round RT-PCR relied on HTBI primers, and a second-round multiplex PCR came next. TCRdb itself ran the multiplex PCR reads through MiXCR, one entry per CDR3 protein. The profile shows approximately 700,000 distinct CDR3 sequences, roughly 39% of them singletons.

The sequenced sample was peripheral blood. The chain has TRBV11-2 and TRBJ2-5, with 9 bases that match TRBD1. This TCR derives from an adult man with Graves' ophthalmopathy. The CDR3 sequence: CASSKQGAPGETQYF. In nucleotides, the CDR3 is TGTGCCAGCAGCAAACAGGGGGCGCCGGGGGAGACCCAGTACTTC.